This passage covers 10 T cell receptor beta chains from one sample sequenced in a study of regulatory T cells in long-lasting Graves disease. In building TCR beta libraries, iRepertoire HTBI primers were used together with Arm-PCR of CDR3 regions. Each CDR3 protein is one row after TCRdb ran MiXCR on the multiplex PCR reads. This sample has approximately 470,000 distinct CDR3 sequences, with roughly 17% found just once. Time point in this sample: newly diagnosed GD, antithyroid drugs for less than 3 months. Scientists built the TCR library using RNA that was extracted from PBMCs. The same data also went into a second study, on T cells in Graves' hyperthyroidism and ophthalmopathy.

This sample comprised peripheral blood mononuclear cells (PBMCs), obtained at new diagnosis, from a patient treated with antithyroid drugs. All receptors come from a middle-aged man with Graves disease.

The V gene is TRBV7-2, the J gene TRBJ1-1; 10 nucleotides match TRBD1. Germline CDR1 reads SGHTA; CDR2 reads FQGNSA. The CDR3 is 17 amino acids. The junction had 15 bases not matched to a gene; V was cut back by 5 bases and J by 6 bases. This CDR3 is CASSQDGQGDILAEAFF. CDR3 coding DNA: TGTGCCAGCAGCCAAGACGGACAGGGGGACATACTAGCTGAAGCTTTCTTT.

Note on this clonotype: A much larger clone is a single base away; this may be a read error. The V gene is TRBV3-1, the J gene TRBJ2-1, with 9 bases aligning to TRBD2. Germline V gene sequence: CDR1 LGHDT, CDR2 YNNKEL (reference sequence). The CDR3 is 14 amino acids. The CDR3 DNA reads as TGTGCCAGCAGCCAGGCTAGCGGGAACAATGAGCGGTTCTTC. Amino acids: CASSQASGNNERFF.

A remark on this clonotype: Germline is not matched at one junction end, which may reflect a read error. The chain joins TRBV9 to TRBJ2-2, with D possibly called TRBD1 or TRBD2 (6 bases each). Germline V gene data show CDR1 as SGDLS and CDR2 as YYNGEE. The CDR3 totals 16 residues. The DNA of the CDR3 is TGTGCCAGCAGCGTAGGCCCAGGGGACCCCACCGGGGGGCTGTTTTTT. It translates to CASSVGPGDPTGGLFF.

This clonotype came up many times. The chain recombines TRBV20-1 with TRBJ2-3; perhaps TRBD2 as D (5 bases). Germline assignment: CDR1 DFQATT and CDR2 SNEGSKA (reference sequence). V shed 1 base and J shed 0 bases, with 11 bases lying between them. The CDR3 is made up of 15 amino acids. The CDR3 DNA follows: TGCAGTGCTAGAGGAGGACTGTCTAGCACAGATACGCAGTATTTT. Protein: CSARGGLSSTDTQYF.

This clonotype has ten or more counts. The rearrangement links TRBV2 to TRBJ2-5; 7 nucleotides align to TRBD1. The V and J ends lost 6 bases and 5 bases, in that order; junction bases with no gene match: 3. Germline-derived CDR1 and CDR2 are SNHLY and FYNNEI. This CDR3 region has 12 residues. The CDR3 DNA is TGTGCCAGCAGGACAGGGTCGGAGACCCAGTACTTC. Its translation: CASRTGSETQYF.

This clonotype came up a few times. This may arise from a read error, as a much more abundant clone is one base away. The chain links TRBV20-1 to TRBJ2-7, with D uncertain. Germline V gene data show CDR1 as DFQATT and CDR2 as SNEGSKA (reference sequence). The CDR3 length is 13 residues. The V end was cut by 7 bases, the J end by 0 bases, with 13 bases between. CDR3 sequence: CSVPSRSSYEQYF. CDR3 DNA sequence: TGCAGTGTACCAAGCAGGAGCTCCTACGAGCAGTACTTC.

This clonotype was found many times. The chain joins TRBV7-9 to TRBJ2-7; perhaps D is TRBD1 or TRBD2 (6 bases each). The CDR3 has 12 residues. Germline CDR1 is SEHNR and CDR2 is FQNEAQ (reference sequence). Deletions cut 5 bases from V and 6 bases from J, with 11 bases between. As DNA, the CDR3 is TGTGCCAGCAGCCTAGGGGGAGGCGAGCAGTACTTC. The encoded protein is CASSLGGGEQYF.

This clonotype was seen repeatedly, ten times or more. This sequence joins TRBV3-1 and TRBJ2-3, with 12 bases aligning to TRBD2. Unmatched junction bases numbered 4, after V lost 1 base and J lost 5 bases. Looked up from germline, CDR1 is LGHDT and CDR2 is YNNKEL (reference sequence). This CDR3 has 16 residues. CDR3 loop: CASSQVLAGGRDTQYF. In DNA, the CDR3 is TGTGCCAGCAGCCAAGTACTAGCGGGAGGAAGAGATACGCAGTATTTT.

The table lists this clonotype with many counts. The chain carries TRBV20-1 and TRBJ2-7; 12 bases are a match to TRBD2. This CDR3 is 16 amino acids long. V trimming: 6 bases; J trimming: 0 bases; junction bases outside the gene matches: 9. Germline CDR1 reads DFQATT; CDR2 reads SNEGSKA (reference sequence). The CDR3 spells CSATLAGGMVSYEQYF. The DNA of the CDR3 is TGCAGTGCAACACTAGCGGGAGGAATGGTCTCCTACGAGCAGTACTTC.

The J gene is TRBJ1-1, the V gene TRBV12-3 or TRBV12-4; 7 bases fit TRBD1. CDR3 length: 14 residues. The J segment lost 4 bases and the V segment lost 0 bases, leaving 2 bases of the junction unmatched. The CDR3 region is CASSLAAGGTEAFF. For the CDR3, the DNA is TGTGCCAGCAGTTTAGCAGCAGGGGGCACTGAAGCTTTCTTT.